Listed below are T cell receptor beta chains from one sample, sequenced in a study of T cell responses to AZD1222 COVID-19 vaccine. Profiled with immunoSEQ multiplex PCR; TCRdb holds only in-frame clones, not every one. The data contain 150,000 or so clones, roughly 80% of them singletons. The input for sequencing was peripheral blood, taken on day 0 of MenACWY control vaccination. The receptors were gathered from an adult in good health. The CDR3 runs from the conserved cysteine through the conserved F or W. D genes are given only for firm matches. Rows may omit the clone size; those that give it use once, few, many or a size class.

TRBJ1-2,-,TRBV19,15,TRBD1,CASSIRRDRGDGYTF,TGTGCCAGTAGTATCCGCCGGGACAGGGGAGATGGCTACACCTTC
TRBJ2-1,few,TRBV5-1,16,TRBD2,CASSPIAGGIYNEQFF,TGCGCCAGCAGCCCAATAGCGGGGGGAATATACAATGAGCAGTTCTTC
TRBJ1-5,-,TRBV4-1,16,-,CASSQGQGFNNQPQHF,TGCGCCAGCAGCCAAGGGCAGGGATTTAACAATCAGCCCCAGCATTTT
TRBJ2-6,-,TRBV28,15,-,CASSLARAGANVLTF,TGTGCCAGCAGTTTAGCGAGAGCTGGGGCCAACGTCCTGACTTTC
TRBJ2-3,-,TRBV7-9,15,TRBD2,CASSWGLAGSDTQYF,TGTGCCAGCAGCTGGGGACTAGCGGGGTCCGATACGCAGTATTTT
TRBJ1-2,-,TRBV25-1,14,-,CASRDYRDRHGYTF,TGTGCCAGCAGAGACTACAGGGACCGCCATGGCTACACCTTC
TRBJ1-1,-,TRBV9,14,-,CASSVTWIRDQAFF,TGTGCCAGCAGCGTCACATGGATAAGGGACCAAGCTTTCTTT
TRBJ2-3,few,TRBV4-1,14,TRBD1,CASRRDSFTDTQYF,TGCGCCAGCAGACGGGACAGCTTCACAGATACGCAGTATTTT
TRBJ1-4,few,TRBV2,14,-,CASRARSTNEKLFF,TGTGCCAGCAGAGCTAGGAGCACTAATGAAAAACTGTTTTTT
TRBJ1-2,few,TRBV4-1,17,TRBD1,CASSQAGTAQSNYGYTF,TGCGCCAGCAGCCAAGCCGGGACAGCCCAATCTAACTATGGCTACACCTTC
TRBJ1-2,-,TRBV5-1,15,TRBD1,CASSFGTEISPGYTF,TGCGCCAGCAGCTTCGGGACAGAGATCTCCCCTGGCTACACCTTC
TRBJ2-5,-,TRBV6-1,16,TRBD1,CASSGWTGTYQETQYF,TGTGCCAGCAGTGGGTGGACAGGGACGTACCAAGAGACCCAGTACTTC
TRBJ1-5,-,TRBV19,16,TRBD1,CASSDRGLYSNQPQHF,TGTGCCTCCTCGGACAGGGGACTATATAGCAATCAGCCCCAGCATTTT
TRBJ1-1,-,TRBV24-1,14,-,CATSGSNRDTEAFF,TGTGCCACCAGTGGCTCTAACAGAGATACTGAAGCTTTCTTT
TRBJ1-1,-,TRBV30,13,-,CAWKRAVNTEAFF,TGTGCCTGGAAACGGGCGGTGAACACTGAAGCTTTCTTT
TRBJ2-1,-,TRBV25-1,18,TRBD1,CASSETGGWLSSYNEQFF,TGTGCCAGCAGTGAAACAGGGGGATGGTTATCCTCCTACAATGAGCAGTTCTTC
TRBJ2-3,-,TRBV6-5,16,-,CASSYGPPGDSDTQYF,TGTGCCAGCAGTTACGGACCCCCGGGGGATAGCGATACGCAGTATTTT
TRBJ2-1,once,TRBV7-2,16,TRBD2,CASSLVGGGAVNEQFF,TGTGCCAGCAGCTTAGTTGGCGGGGGGGCCGTAAATGAGCAGTTCTTC
TRBJ1-3,once,TRBV6-5,12,-,CASRRSGNTIYF,TGTGCCAGCAGGAGATCTGGAAACACCATATATTTT
TRBJ1-2,-,TRBV19,13,-,CASRDGANYGYTF,TGTGCCAGTAGGGATGGGGCTAACTATGGCTACACCTTC
TRBJ2-2,-,TRBV5-1,14,-,CASSIQGNTGELFF,TGCGCCAGCAGCATTCAGGGGAACACCGGGGAGCTGTTTTTT
TRBJ1-2,-,TRBV7-9,14,TRBD1,CASSLAGQVLGYTF,TGTGCCAGCAGCTTAGCGGGACAGGTACTTGGCTACACCTTC
TRBJ2-1,-,TRBV4-1,16,TRBD2,CASSPFTSGSYNEQFF,TGCGCCAGCAGCCCGTTCACTAGCGGTTCCTACAATGAGCAGTTCTTC
TRBJ2-3,-,TRBV29-1,14,TRBD2,CSVALAGWGDTQYF,TGCAGCGTCGCCCTAGCGGGCTGGGGGGATACGCAGTATTTT
TRBJ2-5,-,TRBV5-4,14,TRBD2,CASSSKGEGETQYF,TGTGCCAGCAGCTCTAAAGGGGAGGGGGAGACCCAGTACTTC
TRBJ2-3,-,TRBV5-4,14,TRBD2,CASSLREGTDTQYF,TGTGCCAGCAGCTTACGGGAGGGCACAGATACGCAGTATTTT